These 2 T cell receptor beta chains were all obtained from the same sample, sequenced in a study of T cell clonotyping in hematopoietic cell transplantation. TCRdb keeps only in-frame clones here, not all; method: immunoSEQ multiplex PCR. The sample has around 16,000 clones, roughly 93% seen once. Noted time point: recipient sample about 28 days before transplant, after cytoreduction. The starting material was peripheral blood mononuclear cells, obtained before stem cell transplant. These receptors were collected from a man between 18 and 29 years old with biphenotypic leukemia. Some clones in this sample may be carry-over from other donors' samples.

This clone has just one count. The CDR3 loop reads CASSEQGAGSGELFF. CDR3 nucleotides: TGTGCCAGCAGCGAGCAGGGGGCCGGGTCCGGGGAGCTGTTTTTT. The rearrangement links TRBV7-3 to TRBJ2-2; 8 nucleotides align to TRBD1. The V and J ends lost 5 bases and 6 bases, in that order; junction bases with no gene match: 8. The CDR3 loop spans 15 amino acids. The germline V gene encodes CDR1 SGHTA and CDR2 FQGTGA.

The rearrangement joins TRBV9 to TRBJ1-1, with a weak D call TRBD1 (6 bases). Trimming shortened V by 4 bases and J by 5 bases, and 18 bases separated the two germline ends. Germline CDR1 reads SGDLS; CDR2 reads YYNGEE. The CDR3 totals 15 residues. DNA for the CDR3: TGTGCCAGCAGCCCCTGGGGGGCAGAACCAACTGAAGCTTTCTTT. As protein: CASSPWGAEPTEAFF. Filled out from reference TRBV9 and TRBJ1-1, the complete variable domain reads DSGVTQTPKHLITATGQRVTLRCSPRSGDLSVYWYQQSLDQGLQFLIQYYNGEERAKGNILERFSAQQFPDLHSELNLSSLELGDSALYFCASSPWGAEPTEAFFGQGTRLTVV.